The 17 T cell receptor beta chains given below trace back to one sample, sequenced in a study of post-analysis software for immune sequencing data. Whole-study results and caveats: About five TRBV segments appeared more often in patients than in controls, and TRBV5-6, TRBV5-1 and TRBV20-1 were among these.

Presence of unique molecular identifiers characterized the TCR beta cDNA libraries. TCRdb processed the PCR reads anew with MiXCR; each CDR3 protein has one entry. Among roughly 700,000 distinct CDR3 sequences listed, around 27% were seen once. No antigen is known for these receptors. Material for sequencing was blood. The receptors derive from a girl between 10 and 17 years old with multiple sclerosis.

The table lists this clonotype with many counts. As DNA, the CDR3 is TGCAGCGTTGAAGTTGGCGCTAGTGGCAATGAGCAGTTCTTC. It translates to CSVEVGASGNEQFF. The chain uses TRBV29-1 and TRBJ2-1; D is undetermined. Deletions cut 1 base from V and 6 bases from J, with 13 bases between. The V gene's germline CDR1 is SQVTM and CDR2 ANQGSEA. The CDR3 contains 14 residues.

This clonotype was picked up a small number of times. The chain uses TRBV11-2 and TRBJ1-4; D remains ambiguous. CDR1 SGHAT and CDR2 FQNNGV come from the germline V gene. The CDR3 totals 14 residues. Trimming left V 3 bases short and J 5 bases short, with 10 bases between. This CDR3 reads CASSFGSGNEKLFF. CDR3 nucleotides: TGTGCCAGCAGCTTTGGGTCTGGGAATGAAAAACTGTTTTTT.

CDR3 DNA sequence: TGCGCCAGCAGCTTGTTTGGGACAGGGTACCCAGATACGCAGTATTTT. It translates to CASSLFGTGYPDTQYF. V gene TRBV5-1 combines with J gene TRBJ2-3; 9 bases map to TRBD1. The germline V gene encodes CDR1 SGHRS and CDR2 YFSETQ. CDR3 length: 16 amino acids. V lost 1 base to trimming and J lost 4 bases; unmatched junction nucleotides: 7.

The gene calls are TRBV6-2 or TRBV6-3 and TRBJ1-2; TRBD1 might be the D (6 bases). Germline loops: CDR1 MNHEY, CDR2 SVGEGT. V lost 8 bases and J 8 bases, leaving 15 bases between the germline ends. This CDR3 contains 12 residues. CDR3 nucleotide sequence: TGTGCCAGCGGGGGCAGGCCCCAAGGCTACACCTTC. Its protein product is CASGGRPQGYTF.

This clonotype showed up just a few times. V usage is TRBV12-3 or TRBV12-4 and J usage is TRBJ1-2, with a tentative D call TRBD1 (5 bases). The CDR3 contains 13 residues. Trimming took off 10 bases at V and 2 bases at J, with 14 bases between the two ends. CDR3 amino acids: CATANRGNYGYTF. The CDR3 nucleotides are TGTGCCACCGCGAATCGGGGGAACTATGGCTACACCTTC.

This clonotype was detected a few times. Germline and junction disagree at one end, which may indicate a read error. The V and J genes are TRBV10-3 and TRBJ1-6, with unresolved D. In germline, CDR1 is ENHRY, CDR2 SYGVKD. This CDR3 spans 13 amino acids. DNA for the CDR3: TGTGCCTTCAGAGTCTCCTATAATTCACCCCTCCACTTT. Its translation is CAFRVSYNSPLHF.

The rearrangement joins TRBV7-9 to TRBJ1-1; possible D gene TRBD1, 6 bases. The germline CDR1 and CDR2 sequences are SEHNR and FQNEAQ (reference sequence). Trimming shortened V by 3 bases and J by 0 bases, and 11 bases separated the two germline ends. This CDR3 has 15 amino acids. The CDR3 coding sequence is TGTGCCAGCAGCTTCGCAAGGGGGATGAACACTGAAGCTTTCTTT. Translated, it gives CASSFARGMNTEAFF.

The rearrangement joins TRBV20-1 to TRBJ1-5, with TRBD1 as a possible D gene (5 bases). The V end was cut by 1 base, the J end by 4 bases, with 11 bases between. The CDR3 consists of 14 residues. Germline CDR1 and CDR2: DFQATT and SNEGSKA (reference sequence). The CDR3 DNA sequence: TGCAGTGCTAGAGGCCTGGGGGGTAATCAGCCCCAGCATTTT. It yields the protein CSARGLGGNQPQHF.

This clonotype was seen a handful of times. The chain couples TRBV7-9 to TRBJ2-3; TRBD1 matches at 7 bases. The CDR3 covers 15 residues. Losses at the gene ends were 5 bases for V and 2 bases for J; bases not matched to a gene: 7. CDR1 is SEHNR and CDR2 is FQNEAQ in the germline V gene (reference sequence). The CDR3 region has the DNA TGTGCCAGCAGCCCGCTTGAGGGGGCCACAGATACGCAGTATTTT. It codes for CASSPLEGATDTQYF.

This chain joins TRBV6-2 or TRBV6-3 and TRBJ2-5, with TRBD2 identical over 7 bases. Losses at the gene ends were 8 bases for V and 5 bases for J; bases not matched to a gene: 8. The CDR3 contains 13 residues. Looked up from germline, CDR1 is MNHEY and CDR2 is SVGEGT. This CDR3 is CASGRAIRETQYF. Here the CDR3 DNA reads TGTGCCAGCGGGAGGGCGATTCGCGAGACCCAGTACTTC.

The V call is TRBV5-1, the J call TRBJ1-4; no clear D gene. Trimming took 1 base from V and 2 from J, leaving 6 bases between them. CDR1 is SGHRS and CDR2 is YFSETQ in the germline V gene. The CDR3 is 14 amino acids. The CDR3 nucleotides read TGCGCCAGCAGCTTGACAGATACTAATGAAAAACTGTTTTTT. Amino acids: CASSLTDTNEKLFF.

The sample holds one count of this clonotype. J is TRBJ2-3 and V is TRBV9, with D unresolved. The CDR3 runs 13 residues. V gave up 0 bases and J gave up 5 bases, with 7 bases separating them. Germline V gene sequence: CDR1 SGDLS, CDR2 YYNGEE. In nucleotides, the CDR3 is TGTGCCAGCAGCGTAGTCGATGTAGATACGCAGTATTTT. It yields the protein CASSVVDVDTQYF.

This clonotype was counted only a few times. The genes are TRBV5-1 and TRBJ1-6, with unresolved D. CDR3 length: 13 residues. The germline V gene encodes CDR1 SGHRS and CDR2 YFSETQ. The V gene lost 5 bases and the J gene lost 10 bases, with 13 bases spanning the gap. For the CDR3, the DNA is TGCGCCAGCAGATACGGTGACAACTCACCCCTCCACTTT. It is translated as CASRYGDNSPLHF. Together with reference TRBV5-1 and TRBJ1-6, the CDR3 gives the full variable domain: KAGVTQTPRYLIKTRGQQVTLSCSPISGHRSVSWYQQTPGQGLQFLFEYFSETQRNKGNFPGRFSGRQFSNSRSEMNVSTLELGDSALYLCASRYGDNSPLHFGNGTRLTVT.

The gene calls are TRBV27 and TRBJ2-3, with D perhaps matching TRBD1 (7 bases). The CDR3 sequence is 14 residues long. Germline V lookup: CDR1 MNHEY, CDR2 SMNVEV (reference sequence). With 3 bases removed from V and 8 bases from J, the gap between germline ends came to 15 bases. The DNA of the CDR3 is TGTGCCAGCAGTTTGGGTCCAGGGGGGCGTACGCAGTATTTT. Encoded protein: CASSLGPGGRTQYF.

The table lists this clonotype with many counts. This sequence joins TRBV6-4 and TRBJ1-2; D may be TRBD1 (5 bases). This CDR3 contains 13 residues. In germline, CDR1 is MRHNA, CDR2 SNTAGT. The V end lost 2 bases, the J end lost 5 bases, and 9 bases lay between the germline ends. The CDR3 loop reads CASSDDSRYGYTF. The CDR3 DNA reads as TGTGCCAGCAGTGACGACAGTCGGTATGGCTACACCTTC.

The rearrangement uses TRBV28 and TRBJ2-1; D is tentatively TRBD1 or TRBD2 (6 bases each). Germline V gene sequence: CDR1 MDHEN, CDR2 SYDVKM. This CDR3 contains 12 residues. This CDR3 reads CAIRGVWNEQFF. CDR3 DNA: TGTGCAATTAGGGGGGTCTGGAATGAGCAGTTCTTC.

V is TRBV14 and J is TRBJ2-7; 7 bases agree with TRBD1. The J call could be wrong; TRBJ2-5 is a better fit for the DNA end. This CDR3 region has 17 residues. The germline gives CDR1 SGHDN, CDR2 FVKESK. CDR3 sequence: CASSQDTSDPRGETQYF. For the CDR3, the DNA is TGTGCCAGCAGCCAAGATACTTCCGACCCCAGGGGGGAGACCCAGTACTTC.